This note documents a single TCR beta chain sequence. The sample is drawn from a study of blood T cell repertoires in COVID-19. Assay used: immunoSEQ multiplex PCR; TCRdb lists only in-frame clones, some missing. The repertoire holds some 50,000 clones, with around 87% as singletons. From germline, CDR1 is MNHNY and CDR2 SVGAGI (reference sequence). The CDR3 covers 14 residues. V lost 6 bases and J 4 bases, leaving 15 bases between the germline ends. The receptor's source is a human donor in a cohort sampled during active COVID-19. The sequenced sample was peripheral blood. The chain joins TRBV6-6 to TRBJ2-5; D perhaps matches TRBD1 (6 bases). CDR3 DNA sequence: TGTGCCAGCAGGGCCTTTGGCAGGGGAGAGACCCAGTACTTC. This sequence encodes CASRAFGRGETQYF.